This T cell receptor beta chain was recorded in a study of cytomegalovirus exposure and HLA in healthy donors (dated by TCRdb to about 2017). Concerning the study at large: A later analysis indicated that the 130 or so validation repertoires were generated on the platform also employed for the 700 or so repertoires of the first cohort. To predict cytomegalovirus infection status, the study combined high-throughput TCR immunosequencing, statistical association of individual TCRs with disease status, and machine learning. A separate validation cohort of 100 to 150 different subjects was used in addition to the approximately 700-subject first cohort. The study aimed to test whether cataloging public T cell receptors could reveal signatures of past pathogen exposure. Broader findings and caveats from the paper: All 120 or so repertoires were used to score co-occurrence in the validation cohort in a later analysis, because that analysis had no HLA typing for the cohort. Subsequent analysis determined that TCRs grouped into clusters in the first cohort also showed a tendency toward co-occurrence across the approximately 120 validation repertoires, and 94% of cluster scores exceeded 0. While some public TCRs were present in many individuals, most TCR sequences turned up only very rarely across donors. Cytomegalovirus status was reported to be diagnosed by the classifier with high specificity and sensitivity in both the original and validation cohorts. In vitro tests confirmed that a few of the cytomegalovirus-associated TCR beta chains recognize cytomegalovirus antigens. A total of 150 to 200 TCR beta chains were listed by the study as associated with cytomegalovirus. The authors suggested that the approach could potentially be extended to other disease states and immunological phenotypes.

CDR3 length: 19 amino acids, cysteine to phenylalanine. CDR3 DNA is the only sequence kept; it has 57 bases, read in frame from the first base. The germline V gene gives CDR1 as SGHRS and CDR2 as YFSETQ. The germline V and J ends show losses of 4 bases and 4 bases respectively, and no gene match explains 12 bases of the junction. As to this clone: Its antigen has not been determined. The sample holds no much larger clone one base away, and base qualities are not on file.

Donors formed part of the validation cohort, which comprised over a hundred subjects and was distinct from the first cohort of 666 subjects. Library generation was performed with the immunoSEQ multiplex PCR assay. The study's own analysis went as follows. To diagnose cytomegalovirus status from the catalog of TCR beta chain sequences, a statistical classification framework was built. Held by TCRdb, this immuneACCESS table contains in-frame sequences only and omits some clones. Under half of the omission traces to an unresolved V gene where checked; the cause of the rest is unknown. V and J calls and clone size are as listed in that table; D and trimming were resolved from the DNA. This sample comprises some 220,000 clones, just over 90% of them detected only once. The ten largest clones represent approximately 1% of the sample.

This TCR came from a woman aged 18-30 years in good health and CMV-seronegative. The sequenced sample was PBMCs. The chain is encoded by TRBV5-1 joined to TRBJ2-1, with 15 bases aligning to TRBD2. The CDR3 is CASSTGLAGGTGAYNEQFF. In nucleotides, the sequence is TGCGCCAGCAGCACGGGACTAGCGGGAGGAACGGGGGCTTACAATGAGCAGTTCTTC.